These 5 T cell receptor beta chains were all obtained from the same sample, sequenced in a study of beta chain features in type 1 diabetes. Expressed TCRB transcripts got sequenced, as all isolated RNA was reverse transcribed. Clones were sequenced by immunoSEQ multiplex PCR, and TCRdb holds only the in-frame ones, with some missing. The sample lists some 230,000 clones; more than 9% were seen once. Sequencing was carried out using naive CD4+ T cells from blood. These TCRs come from a woman aged 18-29 years in good health.

This chain uses TRBV18 with TRBJ1-1; D might be TRBD1 (5 bases). Per germline, CDR1 KGHSH and CDR2 LQKENI. V was trimmed by 4 bases and J by 4 bases, leaving 7 bases between them. The CDR3 is 12 residues long. CDR3 DNA sequence: TGTGCCAGCTCACGGGGGGTCACTGAAGCTTTCTTT. Protein sequence: CASSRGVTEAFF.

This clone has just a few counts. The chain carries TRBV4-2 and TRBJ2-7, with TRBD2 identical over 9 bases. Trimming removed 5 bases from V and 2 bases from J; junction bases left unmatched: 7. There are 15 residues in the CDR3. Germline V CDR1 and CDR2: LGHNA, YNFKEQ. The CDR3 region is CASSSLAGRTYEQYF. CDR3 bases: TGTGCCAGCAGCTCGCTAGCGGGGAGGACCTACGAGCAGTACTTC.

The chain combines TRBV4-2 with TRBJ2-7; 8 nucleotides match TRBD1. This CDR3 has 15 amino acids. Germline V CDR1 and CDR2: LGHNA, YNFKEQ. Trimming took 4 bases from V and 2 from J; bases not matched to a gene: 7. CDR3 loop: CASSLTGTGPYEQYF. In DNA, the CDR3 is TGTGCCAGCAGCCTCACCGGGACAGGACCCTACGAGCAGTACTTC.

The table lists this clone with a few counts. V gene TRBV5-1 combines with J gene TRBJ2-1; tentatively, D is TRBD2 (5 bases). The CDR3 is 13 residues long. Deletions cut 4 bases from V and 6 bases from J, with 11 bases between. Germline assignment: CDR1 SGHRS and CDR2 YFSETQ. The CDR3 DNA follows: TGCGCCAGCAGCCCCGGACTCCTCAATGAGCAGTTCTTC. Residues: CASSPGLLNEQFF.

This clone was seen more than once but under ten times. The chain links TRBV7-2 to TRBJ2-2; 11 bases are shared with TRBD1. Germline values: CDR1 SGHTA, CDR2 FQGNSA. This CDR3 region has 15 residues. The V segment lost 5 bases and the J segment 4 bases; nucleotides outside the gene matches: 3. The DNA of the CDR3 is TGTGCCAGCAGCCTGGACAGGGGGCTCACCGGGGAGCTGTTTTTT. This codes for CASSLDRGLTGELFF. Drawing the rest from reference TRBV7-2 and TRBJ2-2, the complete variable domain is GAGVSQSPSNKVTEKGKDVELRCDPISGHTALYWYRQSLGQGLEFLIYFQGNSAPDKSGLPSDRFSAERTGGSVSTLTIQRTQQEDSAVYLCASSLDRGLTGELFFGEGSRLTVL.